The source of this TCR beta chain is a study of blood T cells in healthy people across ages (dated by TCRdb to the mid-2010s). Background for the entire study: In model experiments, template switching captured about one uniquely barcoded TCR beta cDNA molecule for every two T cells. For two donors (one aged 18 to 30 and one aged 80 or older), the study analyzed two additional independent replicas of 1 million unique cDNA reads from the same blood draw. The donors were divided into four age groups: young (average roughly 15 years), middle-aged (approximately 39), aged (62) and long-lived (82). Using deep sequencing normalized with unique cDNA molecular identifiers, the study measured how TCR beta repertoire diversity changes with age.

Receptor libraries were prepared by 5' RACE. The reads were generated on an Illumina HiSeq 2500. A second roughly 6 to 12 cycle PCR used a sample-barcoded 5' primer and a J-beta primer mix. A unique molecular identifier was introduced onto each TCR beta cDNA molecule by a template-switch 5' adaptor carrying 12 random nucleotides. Each sample yielded at least 3 million CDR3-containing paired-end reads. All of the RNA was converted into first-strand cDNA using the Mint cDNA synthesis kit, with a TRBC-specific oligonucleotide serving as the primer. Following uracil-DNA glycosylase treatment, a first 18-cycle PCR with universal primers M1SS and BC2_uni_R was performed on all cDNA. For the original study's pipeline: For normalization, 1 million high-quality reads, each with a distinct molecular identifier, were randomly selected from each sample. Reads sharing molecular identifiers were discarded rather than binned into consensus sequences. CDR3 identification, clonotype clustering and error correction used MiTCR with a Q25 quality threshold and the strictest error-elimination algorithm. A nonparametric unseen species model with Euler transformation was used to estimate a lower bound on total TCR beta diversity. TCRdb redid the processing of the public reads, applying fastp at Q25 and MiXCR, and retained in-frame beta chains. Each CDR3 protein appears once, grouped with its most common genes and DNA. Clone size and V and J calls follow TCRdb, not the original study. The sample table contains around 990,000 distinct CDR3 sequences; only one count was recorded for less than 25% of them. The biggest ten clones account for about 0.69% of the sample.

The roughly 37 donors, aged about 6 to 95 years, were systemically healthy Caucasian individuals from Russia. Each donor gave ten milliliters of peripheral blood, collected into EDTA-treated Vacutainer tubes. PBMCs were isolated by Ficoll-Paque density-gradient centrifugation, with at least 7 million obtained per sample. Total RNA, at least 5 micrograms per sample, was extracted from PBMCs with Trizol reagent. The percentages of naive CD45RAhigh/CD27high T cells were determined by flow cytometry on a PBMC aliquot from every donor. Results and caveats for the whole study, not just this receptor: There was a strong correlation between observed TCR beta diversity and the percentage of naive T cells measured by flow cytometry. As age increased, observed TCR beta diversity per million T cells dropped in a roughly linear way, and a significant reduction was already evident by age 40. Compared with the aged group, the long-lived group had more naive CD4+ T cells, fewer expanded clones and increased TCR diversity, suggesting age selection. The CMV infection status of donors was not known, potentially confounding age-related changes in expanded clonotypes. Conclusive comparison of naive and antigen-experienced compartments was prevented by the profiling of bulk unsorted PBMCs. Estimates of total diversity from one million sequenced T cells were regarded as lower bounds and underestimates.

This clonotype showed up just a few times. Its antigen specificity is not known. No base-level quality is on record; no much larger clone is a single base apart. These data were also filed under a second study, of T cells of mothers and their children. The second study, in turn, reports: Nine systemically healthy Caucasian individuals served as donors, namely three mothers together with their six children. cDNA synthesis consumed the entire amount of extracted RNA, loaded at around 1.5 ug RNA in each 15 ul reaction. Sample barcodes and 2-4 random nucleotides were added via the M1S primer in the second PCR. More than 9 million TCR beta CDR3 reads were obtained from each mother, and several million reads were obtained from each child. Thymic selection shapes the output of TCR recombination in a similar way in related and unrelated pairs, and inherited differences have a minor effect. Related mother-child pairs always showed normalized repertoire overlap that was slightly higher than in unrelated mother-child pairs, though the difference was never significant. Persistent microchimeric T cell clones were not detected, at a sensitivity of 95 to 100 clones per million clonotypes. Deep NGS was used in the study to compare the TCR beta repertoires of mothers and children and to look for features that separate related mother-child pairs from unrelated individuals. On average, the children were about 10 +/- 4 years old, while the mothers were roughly 36 +/- 4 years old. Libraries were sequenced on Illumina HiSeq 2000 with 100+100 nt paired-end reads after adapter ligation with NEBNext reagents. To prevent cross-contamination, the mother and child libraries were prepared a month apart and were sequenced in separate runs. Between roughly 500,000 and 2,300,000 distinct TCR beta clonotypes were identified per donor. Naive TCR beta clonotypes were estimated from low-frequency clonotypes matched to each donor's FACS-determined naive share, without sorting.

The sample consisted of blood. The sequence came from a girl aged 2-10 years in good health.

This receptor has the CDR3 CSVLQGFGRNEKLFF. The DNA is as follows: TGCAGCGTCCTACAGGGTTTCGGGCGGAATGAAAAACTGTTTTTT. The rearrangement joined TRBV29-1 to TRBJ1-4; possibly the D gene is TRBD1, per 6 matching bases. Per the germline V gene, SQVTM is the CDR1 and ANQGSEA is the CDR2. The V and J ends are trimmed by 6 bases and 5 bases, leaving 19 bases between them. The CDR3 goes from the cysteine to the phenylalanine over 15 residues. This entry keeps only the CDR3 DNA: 45 bases, framed from base 1.